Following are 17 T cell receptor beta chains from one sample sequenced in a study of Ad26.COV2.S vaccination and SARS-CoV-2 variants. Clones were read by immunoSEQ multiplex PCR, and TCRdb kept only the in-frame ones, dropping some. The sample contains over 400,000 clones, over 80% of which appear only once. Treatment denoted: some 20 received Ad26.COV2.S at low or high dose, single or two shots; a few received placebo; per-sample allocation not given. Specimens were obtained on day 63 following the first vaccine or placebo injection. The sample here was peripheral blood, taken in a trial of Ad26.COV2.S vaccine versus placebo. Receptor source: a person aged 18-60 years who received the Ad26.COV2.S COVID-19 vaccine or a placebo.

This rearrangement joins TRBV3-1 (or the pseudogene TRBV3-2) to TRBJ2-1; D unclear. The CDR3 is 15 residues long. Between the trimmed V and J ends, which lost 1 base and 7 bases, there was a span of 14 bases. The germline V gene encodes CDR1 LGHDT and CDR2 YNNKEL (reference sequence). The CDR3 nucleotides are TGTGCCAGCAGCCAAGTCGGTGATAATTGGAATGAGCAGTTCTTC. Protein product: CASSQVGDNWNEQFF.

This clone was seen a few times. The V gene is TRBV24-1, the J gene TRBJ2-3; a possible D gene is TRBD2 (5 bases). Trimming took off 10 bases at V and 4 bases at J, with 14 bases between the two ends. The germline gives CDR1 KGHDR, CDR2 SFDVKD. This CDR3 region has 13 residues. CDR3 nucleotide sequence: TGTGCCACTCGGGGTGTCCCCCCAGATACGCAGTATTTT. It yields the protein CATRGVPPDTQYF.

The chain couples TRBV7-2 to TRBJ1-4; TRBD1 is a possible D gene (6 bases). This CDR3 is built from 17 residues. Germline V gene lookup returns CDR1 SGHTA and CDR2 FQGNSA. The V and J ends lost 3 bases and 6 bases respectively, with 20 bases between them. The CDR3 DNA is TGTGCCAGCAGCTTGCGTCCCGGGGGGGCGCGAGATGAAAAACTGTTTTTT. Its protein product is CASSLRPGGARDEKLFF.

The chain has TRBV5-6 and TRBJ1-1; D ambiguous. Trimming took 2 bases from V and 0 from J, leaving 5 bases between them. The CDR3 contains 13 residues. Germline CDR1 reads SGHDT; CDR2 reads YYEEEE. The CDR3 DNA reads TGTGCCAGCAGCTTTGATATGAACACTGAAGCTTTCTTT. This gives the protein CASSFDMNTEAFF.

CDR3: CASSALSTDTQYF. The DNA of the CDR3 is TGTGCCAGCTCAGCCTTAAGCACAGATACGCAGTATTTT. The chain is built from TRBV18 and TRBJ2-3; D is uncertain. This CDR3 is 13 amino acids long. From germline, CDR1 is KGHSH and CDR2 LQKENI. The V and J ends lost 5 bases and 0 bases respectively, with 6 bases between them.

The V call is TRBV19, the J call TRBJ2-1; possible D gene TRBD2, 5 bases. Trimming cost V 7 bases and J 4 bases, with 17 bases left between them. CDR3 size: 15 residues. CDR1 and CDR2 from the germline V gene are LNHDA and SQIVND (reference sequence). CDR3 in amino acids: CASTTGSPIYNEQFF. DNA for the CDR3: TGTGCCAGTACTACGGGGTCCCCGATTTACAATGAGCAGTTCTTC.

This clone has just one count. CDR3 sequence (DNA): TGCGCCAGCATCGCAGCCGGGACAGGACCTGGCAATACGCAGTATTTT. It is translated as CASIAAGTGPGNTQYF. The genes are TRBV5-1 and TRBJ2-3; 8 bases line up with TRBD1. This CDR3 has 16 amino acids. Germline CDR1 is SGHRS and CDR2 is YFSETQ. Unmatched junction bases numbered 16, after V lost 6 bases and J lost 7 bases.

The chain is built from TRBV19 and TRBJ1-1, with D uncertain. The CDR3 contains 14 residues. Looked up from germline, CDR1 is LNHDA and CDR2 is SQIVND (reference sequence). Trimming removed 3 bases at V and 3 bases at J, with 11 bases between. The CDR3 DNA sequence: TGTGCCAGTAGTATCTGGGGATGGGACACTGAAGCTTTCTTT. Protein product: CASSIWGWDTEAFF.

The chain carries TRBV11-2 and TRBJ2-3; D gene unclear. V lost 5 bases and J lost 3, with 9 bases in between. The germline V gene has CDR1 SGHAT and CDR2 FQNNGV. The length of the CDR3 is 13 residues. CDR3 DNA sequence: TGTGCCAGCAGCCCTCTGGGGACAGATACGCAGTATTTT. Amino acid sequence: CASSPLGTDTQYF. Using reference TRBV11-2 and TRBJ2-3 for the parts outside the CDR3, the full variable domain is EAGVAQSPRYKIIEKRQSVAFWCNPISGHATLYWYQQILGQGPKLLIQFQNNGVVDDSQLPKDRFSAERLKGVDSTLKIQPAKLEDSAVYLCASSPLGTDTQYFGPGTRLTVL.

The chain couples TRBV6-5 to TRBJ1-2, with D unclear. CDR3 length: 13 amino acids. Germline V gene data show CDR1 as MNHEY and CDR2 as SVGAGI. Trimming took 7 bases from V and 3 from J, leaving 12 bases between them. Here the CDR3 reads CASTVGYDYGYTF. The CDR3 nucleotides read TGTGCCAGCACGGTGGGGTACGACTATGGCTACACCTTC.

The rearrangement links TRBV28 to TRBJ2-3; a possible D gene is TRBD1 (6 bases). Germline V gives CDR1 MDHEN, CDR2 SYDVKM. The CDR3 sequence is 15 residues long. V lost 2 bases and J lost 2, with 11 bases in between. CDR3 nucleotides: TGTGCCAGCAGTTTAGGGGACACATCCACAGATACGCAGTATTTT. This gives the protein CASSLGDTSTDTQYF.

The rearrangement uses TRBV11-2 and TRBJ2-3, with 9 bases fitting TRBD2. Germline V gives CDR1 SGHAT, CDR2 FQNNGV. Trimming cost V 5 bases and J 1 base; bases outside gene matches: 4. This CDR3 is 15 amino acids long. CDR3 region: CASSSSGGRTDTQYF. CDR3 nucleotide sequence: TGTGCCAGCAGCAGTAGCGGGGGCCGCACAGATACGCAGTATTTT.

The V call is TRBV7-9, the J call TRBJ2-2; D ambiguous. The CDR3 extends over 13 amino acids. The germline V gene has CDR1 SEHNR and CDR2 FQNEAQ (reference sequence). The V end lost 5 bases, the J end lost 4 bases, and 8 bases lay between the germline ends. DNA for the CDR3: TGTGCCAGCAGCGACCTGGGCACCGGGGAGCTGTTTTTT. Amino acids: CASSDLGTGELFF.

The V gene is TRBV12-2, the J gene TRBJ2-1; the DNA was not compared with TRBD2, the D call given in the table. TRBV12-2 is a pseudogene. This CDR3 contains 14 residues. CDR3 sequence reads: CASRWEDIRHEQFF. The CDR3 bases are TGTGCAAGTCGCTGGGAGGACATCAGGCATGAGCAGTTCTTC.

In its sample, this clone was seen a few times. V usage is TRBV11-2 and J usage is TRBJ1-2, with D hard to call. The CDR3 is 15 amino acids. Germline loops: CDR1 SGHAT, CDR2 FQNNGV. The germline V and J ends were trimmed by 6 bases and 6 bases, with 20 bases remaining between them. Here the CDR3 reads CASRPPGRGMHGYTF. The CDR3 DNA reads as TGTGCCAGCAGACCTCCCGGCCGAGGGATGCATGGCTACACCTTC.

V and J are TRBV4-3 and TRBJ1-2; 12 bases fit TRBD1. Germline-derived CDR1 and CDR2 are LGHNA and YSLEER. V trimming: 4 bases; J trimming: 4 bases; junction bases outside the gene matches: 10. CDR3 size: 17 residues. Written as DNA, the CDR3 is TGCGCCAGCAGCCGAGCCGGGACAGGGGGCGCGGGCTATGGCTACACCTTC. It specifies CASSRAGTGGAGYGYTF.

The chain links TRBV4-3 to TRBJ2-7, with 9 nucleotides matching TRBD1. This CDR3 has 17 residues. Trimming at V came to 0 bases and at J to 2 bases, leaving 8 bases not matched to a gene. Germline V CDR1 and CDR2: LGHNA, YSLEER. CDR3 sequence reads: CASSQDPRGQGPYEQYF. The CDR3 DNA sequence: TGCGCCAGCAGCCAAGATCCCAGGGGACAGGGACCCTACGAGCAGTACTTC.